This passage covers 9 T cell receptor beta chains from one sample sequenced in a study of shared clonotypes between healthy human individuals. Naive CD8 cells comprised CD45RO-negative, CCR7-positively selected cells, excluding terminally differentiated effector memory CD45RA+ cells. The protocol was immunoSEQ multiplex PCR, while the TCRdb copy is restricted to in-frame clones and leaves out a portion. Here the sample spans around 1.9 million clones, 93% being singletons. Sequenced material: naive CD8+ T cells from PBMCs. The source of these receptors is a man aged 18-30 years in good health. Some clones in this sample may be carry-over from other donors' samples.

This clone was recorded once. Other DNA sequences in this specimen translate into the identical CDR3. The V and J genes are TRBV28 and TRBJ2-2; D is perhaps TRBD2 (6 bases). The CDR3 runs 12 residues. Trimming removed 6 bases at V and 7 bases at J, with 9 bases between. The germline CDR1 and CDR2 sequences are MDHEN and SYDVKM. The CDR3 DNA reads TGTGCCAGCAGCCTGGGAGGCGGGGAGCTGTTTTTT. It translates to CASSLGGGELFF.

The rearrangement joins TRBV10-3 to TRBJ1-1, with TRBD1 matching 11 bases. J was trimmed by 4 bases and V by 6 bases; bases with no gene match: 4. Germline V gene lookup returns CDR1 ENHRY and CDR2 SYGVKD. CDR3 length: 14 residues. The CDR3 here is CAIREGQGGTEAFF. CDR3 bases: TGTGCCATCAGAGAGGGACAGGGGGGCACTGAAGCTTTCTTT.

CDR3 in amino acids: CASSLGVSGRVLGNEQFF. The CDR3 DNA reads TGTGCCAGCAGCTTAGGGGTAAGCGGGAGAGTTTTGGGGAATGAGCAGTTCTTC. The rearrangement uses TRBV7-8 and TRBJ2-1; 8 bases match TRBD2. The CDR3 spans 18 residues. The trim removed 1 base at V and 7 bases at J, leaving 15 bases unmatched. Germline CDR1 is SGHVS and CDR2 is FQNEAQ.

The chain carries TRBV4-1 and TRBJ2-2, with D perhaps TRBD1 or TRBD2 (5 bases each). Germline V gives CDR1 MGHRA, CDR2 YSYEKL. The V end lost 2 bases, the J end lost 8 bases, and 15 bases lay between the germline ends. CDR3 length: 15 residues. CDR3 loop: CASSQPRDLLGELFF. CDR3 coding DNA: TGCGCCAGCAGCCAACCCCGGGACCTTTTGGGGGAGCTGTTTTTT.

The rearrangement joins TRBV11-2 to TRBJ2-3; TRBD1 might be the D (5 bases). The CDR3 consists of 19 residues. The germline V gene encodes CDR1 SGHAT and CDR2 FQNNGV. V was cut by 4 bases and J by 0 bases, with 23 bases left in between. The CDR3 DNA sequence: TGTGCCAGCAGCTCACCCCAGGGAATTATACGATCTAGCACAGATACGCAGTATTTT. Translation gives CASSSPQGIIRSSTDTQYF.

The CDR3 sequence: CAISEIGNEQFF. The CDR3 bases are TGTGCCATCAGTGAGATCGGCAATGAGCAGTTCTTC. This chain links TRBV10-3 with TRBJ2-1; no definite D call. Germline V CDR1 and CDR2: ENHRY, SYGVKD. CDR3 length equals 12 residues. V was shortened by 2 bases and J by 6 bases, with 5 bases between the two germline ends.

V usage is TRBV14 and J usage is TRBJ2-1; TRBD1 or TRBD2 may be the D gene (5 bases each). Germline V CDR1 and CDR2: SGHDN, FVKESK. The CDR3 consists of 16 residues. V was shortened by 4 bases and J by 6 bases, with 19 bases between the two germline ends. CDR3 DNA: TGTGCCAGCAGCCCCAGGGACGCAGCTCCCGGCAATGAGCAGTTCTTC. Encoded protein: CASSPRDAAPGNEQFF. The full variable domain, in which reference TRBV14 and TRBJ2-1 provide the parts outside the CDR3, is EAGVTQFPSHSVIEKGQTVTLRCDPISGHDNLYWYRRVMGKEIKFLLHFVKESKQDESGMPNNRFLAERTGGTYSTLKVQPAELEDSGVYFCASSPRDAAPGNEQFFGPGTRLTVL.

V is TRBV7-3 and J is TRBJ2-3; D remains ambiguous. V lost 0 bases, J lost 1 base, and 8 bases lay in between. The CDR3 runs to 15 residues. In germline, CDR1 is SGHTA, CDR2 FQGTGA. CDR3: CASSLTGRRTDTQYF. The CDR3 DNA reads TGTGCCAGCAGCTTAACCGGGCGGCGCACAGATACGCAGTATTTT.

CDR3 bases: TGTGCCAGCAGCCCCGGGACTAGCGGGAGTAATGAGCAGTTCTTC. Residues: CASSPGTSGSNEQFF. This chain connects TRBV7-3 to TRBJ2-1, with 14 bases aligning to TRBD2. The germline V gene encodes CDR1 SGHTA and CDR2 FQGTGA. The CDR3 runs 15 residues. The V and J ends lost 5 bases and 7 bases, in that order; junction bases with no gene match: 4.